Presented here are 5 T cell receptor beta chains from one specimen sequenced in a study of Graves' ophthalmopathy and Graves' hyperthyroidism. Amplifying from RNA transcripts, the study obtained TCR beta CDR3 regions. Following a first-round RT-PCR that used HTBI primers, a second-round multiplex PCR was carried out. TCRdb redid the calling of the multiplex PCR reads with MiXCR, one entry per CDR3 protein. The table shows approximately 460,000 distinct CDR3 sequences, with over 13% occurring only once. Sequencing used blood. These receptor sequences come from a woman under 40 with Graves' ophthalmopathy.

In this sample, this clonotype turned up many times. The V gene is TRBV28, the J gene TRBJ1-5; D is possibly TRBD1 (5 bases). Germline V gene sequence: CDR1 MDHEN, CDR2 SYDVKM. CDR3 length equals 15 residues. V was pared by 3 bases and J by 3 bases, with 12 bases between. This CDR3 is CASSFSQGFNQPQHF. CDR3 bases: TGTGCCAGCAGTTTCTCCCAGGGCTTCAATCAGCCCCAGCATTTT.

This clonotype was detected a few times. This chain links TRBV6-4 with TRBJ2-5; weak D call: TRBD2 (6 bases). Deletions cut 3 bases from V and 3 bases from J, with 11 bases between. The CDR3 runs 14 residues. From germline, CDR1 is MRHNA and CDR2 SNTAGT. Here the CDR3 DNA reads TGTGCCAGCAGTGAGGGGACTCTTAAAGAGACCCAGTACTTC. This sequence encodes CASSEGTLKETQYF.

The chain links TRBV6-1 to TRBJ1-1; a weak D match, TRBD1 (6 bases). This CDR3 has 15 amino acids. V lost 6 bases and J lost 7, with 21 bases in between. From germline, CDR1 is MNHNS and CDR2 SASEGT. Written as DNA, the CDR3 is TGTGCCAGCAGGACGCAGGGGCGAGGTAGTGGTGAAGCTTTCTTT. This encodes CASRTQGRGSGEAFF.

The gene calls are TRBV3-1 and TRBJ1-6, with TRBD1 matching 8 bases. J lost 7 bases, V lost 0 bases, and 8 bases had no gene match. The CDR3 is 17 residues long. In germline, CDR1 is LGHDT, CDR2 YNNKEL (reference sequence). CDR3 in DNA: TGTGCCAGCAGCCAAGATTGGGGGACAGGCCGCAATTCACCCCTCCACTTT. This encodes CASSQDWGTGRNSPLHF.

In its sample, this clonotype was seen many times. V usage is TRBV20-1 and J usage is TRBJ1-1, with no clear D. The CDR3 length is 15 residues. Germline CDR1 DFQATT, CDR2 SNEGSKA (reference sequence). Trimming stripped 5 bases from V and 1 base from J, with 17 bases between. CDR3 nucleotide sequence: TGCAGTGCTCCAAGAACGACGGTGGGGAACACTGAAGCTTTCTTT. It is translated as CSAPRTTVGNTEAFF.